Here is one T cell receptor (beta chain) with its context. Its antigen is unknown. The data belong to a study of cytotoxic CD8 clonotypes in ibrutinib-treated CLL. The assay was immunoSEQ multiplex PCR, and TCRdb's table has in-frame clones only and misses some. This table has around 70,000 clones, around four fifths appearing once. General study findings and limits: Public clonotypes, an uncommon group, contracted or remained stable on treatment.

The receptor was derived from a human donor with chronic lymphocytic leukemia. Sequencing was performed on PBMCs, taken after 24 months of ibrutinib treatment.

In nucleotides, the CDR3 is TGTGCCAGCAGTGAAACCCCAGGGTGGGGCACAGATACGCAGTATTTT. Translating gives CASSETPGWGTDTQYF. The J gene is TRBJ2-3, the V gene TRBV6-1, with D possibly being TRBD1 (5 bases). V lost 2 bases, J lost 1 base, and 13 bases lay in between. From germline, CDR1 is MNHNS and CDR2 SASEGT. There are 16 residues in the CDR3.